This T cell receptor beta chain came from a study of cytomegalovirus exposure and HLA in healthy donors. Study in general: The study placed around 80% of its 398 genotyped donors in the Caucasian-associated ancestry cluster. Study-wide findings and caveats: Most of the TCR beta V segments (in an earlier analysis) were productive either about 87% or about 30% of the time. One later analysis reportedly identified an Asian-associated ancestry cluster that showed fewer N-insertions than the approximately 710-donor mean.

The study ran its PCR with 60 Vbeta and 13 Jbeta primers. How the authors handled the data: About 9.9 million shared chains were among some 80 million unique TCR beta chains counted in a later analysis. The protocol was immunoSEQ multiplex PCR, while the TCRdb copy is restricted to in-frame clones and leaves out a portion. The DNA gave D and trimming, while V, J and clone size come from that table. This sample's table has roughly 45,000 clones. To note about this clone: The antigen remains undetermined.

Sequencing was carried out using PBMCs. The receptor was derived from a woman aged 30 to 39 in good health and CMV-seronegative.

For the CDR3, the DNA is TGTGCCATCAGTGCTTTGTACAATGAGCAGTTCTTC. Its protein is CAISALYNEQFF. The chain carries TRBV10-3 and TRBJ2-1, with D uncertain. Germline V gene lookup returns CDR1 ENHRY and CDR2 SYGVKD. Trimming removed 4 bases from V and 4 bases from J, with 5 bases in between. The CDR3 is 12 residues long.